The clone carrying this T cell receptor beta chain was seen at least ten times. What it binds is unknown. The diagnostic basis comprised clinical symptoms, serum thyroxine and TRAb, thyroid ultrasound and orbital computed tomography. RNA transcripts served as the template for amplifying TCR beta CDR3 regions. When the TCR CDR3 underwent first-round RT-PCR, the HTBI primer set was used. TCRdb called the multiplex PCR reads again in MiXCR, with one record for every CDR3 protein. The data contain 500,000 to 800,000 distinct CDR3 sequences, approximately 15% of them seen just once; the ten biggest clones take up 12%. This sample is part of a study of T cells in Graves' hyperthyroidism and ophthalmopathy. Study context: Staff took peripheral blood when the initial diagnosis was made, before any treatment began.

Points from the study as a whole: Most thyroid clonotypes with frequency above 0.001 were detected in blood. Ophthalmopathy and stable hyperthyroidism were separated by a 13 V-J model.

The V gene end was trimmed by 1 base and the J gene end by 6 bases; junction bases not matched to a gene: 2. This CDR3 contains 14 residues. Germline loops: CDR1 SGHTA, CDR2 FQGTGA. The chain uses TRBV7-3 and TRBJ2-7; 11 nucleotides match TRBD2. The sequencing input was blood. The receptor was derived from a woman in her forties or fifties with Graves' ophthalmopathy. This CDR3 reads CASSLIGTSGEQYF. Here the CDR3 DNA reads TGTGCCAGCAGCTTAATCGGGACTAGCGGCGAGCAGTACTTC.